This passage covers 11 T cell receptor beta chains from one sample sequenced in a study of Graves' ophthalmopathy and Graves' hyperthyroidism. RNA transcripts were the template, and TCR beta CDR3 regions were amplified from them. The authors performed first-round RT-PCR with HTBI primers and then a second-round multiplex PCR. TCRdb ran MiXCR on the multiplex PCR reads and lists one entry per CDR3 protein. The table shows approximately 480,000 distinct CDR3 sequences, with around 15% occurring only once. The sample comprised blood. These TCRs come from a woman aged 25 to 39 with Graves' ophthalmopathy.

This clonotype was detected ten times or more. V is TRBV7-2 and J is TRBJ1-5; D is possibly TRBD1 (6 bases). The CDR3 contains 14 residues. The V gene's germline CDR1 is SGHTA and CDR2 FQGNSA. V was cut by 4 bases and J by 3 bases, with 10 bases left in between. In DNA, the CDR3 is TGTGCCAGCAGCTCAGGGGACCCCAATCAGCCCCAGCATTTT. Its protein is CASSSGDPNQPQHF.

With respect to this clonotype: This clone may be a read error of a much larger clone one base away. This chain links TRBV6-1 with TRBJ2-4; D gene ambiguous. The ends were cut back, 2 bases at V and 9 bases at J, with 14 bases in the middle. Germline lookup yields CDR1 MNHNS and CDR2 SASEGT. The CDR3 has 14 amino acids. The CDR3 loop is CASSERHFQSIQYF. Written as DNA, the CDR3 is TGTGCCAGCAGTGAAAGGCATTTCCAAAGCATTCAGTACTTC.

The chain links TRBV2 to TRBJ1-1; TRBD1 is a possible D gene (6 bases). The CDR3 runs 15 residues. V lost 3 bases, J lost 4 bases, and 15 bases lay in between. From germline, CDR1 is SNHLY and CDR2 FYNNEI. CDR3 nucleotide sequence: TGTGCCAGCAGTGACGGGCCGACGGGGGCCACTGAAGCTTTCTTT. Amino acid sequence: CASSDGPTGATEAFF. Drawing the rest from reference TRBV2 and TRBJ1-1, the complete variable domain is EPEVTQTPSHQVTQMGQEVILRCVPISNHLYFYWYRQILGQKVEFLVSFYNNEISEKSEIFDDQFSVERPDGSNFTLKIRSTKLEDSAMYFCASSDGPTGATEAFFGQGTRLTVV.

The CDR3 is CATSEDPYYEQYF. The CDR3, as DNA: TGTGCCACAAGTGAGGACCCTTACTACGAGCAGTACTTC. The rearrangement joins TRBV30 to TRBJ2-7; D call uncertain. Germline loops: CDR1 GTSNPN, CDR2 SVGIG (reference sequence). Between the trimmed V and J ends, which lost 8 bases and 3 bases, there was a span of 17 bases. The CDR3 contains 13 residues.

The chain uses TRBV18 and TRBJ1-1; the D is unclear. Germline V lookup: CDR1 KGHSH, CDR2 LQKENI. This CDR3 contains 12 residues. V was shortened by 1 base and J by 7 bases, with 7 bases between the two germline ends. CDR3 DNA sequence: TGTGCCAGCTCACCACTAGGCGATGAAGCTTTCTTT. Protein sequence: CASSPLGDEAFF.

This clonotype was recorded at least ten times. The chain uses TRBV6-1 and TRBJ1-1; D gene unclear. Germline V gene sequence: CDR1 MNHNS, CDR2 SASEGT. The germline V and J ends were trimmed by 8 bases and 0 bases, with 16 bases remaining between them. This CDR3 is 15 amino acids long. CDR3 coding DNA: TGTGCCAGCTCCATTAAGGTCCTCATGAACACTGAAGCTTTCTTT. This codes for CASSIKVLMNTEAFF.

CDR3 sequence reads: CASSPYRTGRDGYTF. The DNA for the CDR3 is TGTGCCAGCAGCCCCTACCGGACAGGCCGAGATGGCTACACCTTC. The chain carries TRBV7-2 and TRBJ1-2; 7 positions agree with TRBD1. V was clipped by 5 bases and J by 6 bases; unmatched bases: 12. Germline V gives CDR1 SGHTA, CDR2 FQGNSA. The CDR3 has 15 amino acids.

The chain employs TRBV7-2 and TRBJ1-1; D is possibly TRBD1 (5 bases). This CDR3 spans 14 amino acids. V lost 5 bases and J lost 6, with 16 bases in between. Germline CDR1 is SGHTA and CDR2 is FQGNSA. The CDR3 DNA sequence: TGTGCCAGCAGCCCGTCCGGGGCTGGCTCTGAAGCTTTCTTT. Translated, it gives CASSPSGAGSEAFF.

The sample holds one count of this clonotype. The V call is TRBV12-3 or TRBV12-4, the J call TRBJ2-7; D may be TRBD2 (6 bases). The CDR3 length is 13 residues. Trimming took 3 bases from V and 5 from J, leaving 11 bases between them. The CDR3 here is CASSFGGLNEQYF. The CDR3 nucleotides read TGTGCCAGCAGTTTCGGGGGATTAAACGAGCAGTACTTC.

In its sample, this clonotype was seen many times. The chain links TRBV7-9 to TRBJ2-7, with 7 bases fitting TRBD1. Trimming removed 5 bases from V and 1 base from J; junction bases left unmatched: 2. This CDR3 contains 13 residues. Germline V gene data show CDR1 as SEHNR and CDR2 as FQNEAQ (reference sequence). CDR3 in DNA: TGTGCCAGCAGCCAGACAGGGTCCTACGAGCAGTACTTC. It encodes CASSQTGSYEQYF.

This clonotype was picked up many times. The rearrangement uses TRBV2 and TRBJ1-2; no clear D. V shed 4 bases and J shed 1 base, with 10 bases lying between them. The CDR3 spans 14 residues. Germline values: CDR1 SNHLY, CDR2 FYNNEI. The CDR3 DNA is TGTGCCAGCAGTGGTGACGGTTTTAACTATGGCTACACCTTC. Translation gives CASSGDGFNYGYTF. Full variable domain (rest looked up from reference TRBV2 and TRBJ1-2): EPEVTQTPSHQVTQMGQEVILRCVPISNHLYFYWYRQILGQKVEFLVSFYNNEISEKSEIFDDQFSVERPDGSNFTLKIRSTKLEDSAMYFCASSGDGFNYGYTFGSGTRLTVV.